A selection of T cell receptor beta chains follows, all from one sample in a study of T cells in Graves' hyperthyroidism and ophthalmopathy. One entry per CDR3 protein, called by TCRdb with MiXCR from the multiplex PCR reads. The table has roughly 420,000 distinct CDR3 sequences, less than 20% seen once. Source material: blood. The receptors stem from a woman between 18 and 29 years old with Graves' hyperthyroidism. The CDR3 runs from the conserved cysteine through the conserved F or W. D genes are given only for firm matches. Rows may omit the clone size; those that give it use once, few, many or a size class.

V gene	clone size	CDR3 length	D gene	J gene	CDR3 protein	CDR3 DNA
TRBV6-1	NA	13	NA	TRBJ1-2	CASSYRAEYGYTF	TGTGCCAGCAGTTACCGGGCTGAATATGGCTACACCTTC
TRBV20-1	many	14	NA	TRBJ1-5	CSASPPPSNQPQHF	TGCAGTGCTAGTCCCCCACCTAGCAATCAGCCCCAGCATTTT
TRBV7-2	NA	15	TRBD2	TRBJ2-1	CASRPPGLADNEQFF	TGTGCCAGCAGACCACCGGGACTAGCGGACAATGAGCAGTTCTTC
TRBV2	many	13	NA	TRBJ1-2	CASSGGFNYGYTF	TGTGCCAGCAGTGGGGGCTTTAACTATGGCTACACCTTC
TRBV20-1	many	14	TRBD2	TRBJ2-7	CSARILAGGYEQYF	TGCAGTGCTAGGATACTAGCGGGAGGCTACGAGCAGTACTTC
TRBV16	NA	11	NA	TRBJ1-2	CASSQWPGYTF	TGTGCCAGCAGCCAATGGCCGGGTTACACCTTC
TRBV6-2/TRBV6-3	many	13	TRBD2	TRBJ2-1	CASKGIGGNEQFF	TGTGCCAGCAAGGGAATCGGGGGGAATGAGCAGTTCTTC
TRBV12-3/TRBV12-4	many	13	NA	TRBJ1-2	CASSFPTGDGYTF	TGTGCCAGCAGTTTTCCTACCGGGGATGGCTACACCTTC
TRBV20-1	many	11	NA	TRBJ1-6	CSAGKFATLHF	TGCAGTGCTGGGAAGTTTGCTACCCTCCACTTT
TRBV5-4	few	14	TRBD1	TRBJ1-6	CAVQEGASDSPLHF	TGTGCCGTCCAAGAGGGGGCGAGTGATTCACCCCTCCACTTT
TRBV7-2	few	14	TRBD2	TRBJ2-5	CASSAGLPEETQYF	TGTGCCAGCAGCGCGGGACTACCTGAAGAGACCCAGTACTTC
TRBV28	NA	16	NA	TRBJ2-1	CASSFGKTPSYNEQFF	TGTGCCAGCAGTTTTGGAAAGACTCCCTCCTACAATGAGCAGTTCTTC
TRBV27	NA	17	TRBD2	TRBJ2-7	CASSFAFRTSGPYEQYF	TGTGCCAGCAGTTTCGCCTTCCGGACTAGCGGTCCCTACGAGCAGTACTTC
TRBV27	many	13	NA	TRBJ1-2	CASSLYRDYGYTF	TGTGCCAGCAGTTTGTACAGGGACTATGGCTACACCTTC
TRBV13	NA	13	NA	TRBJ2-3	CASSISGADTQYF	TGCGCCAGCAGCATTTCGGGAGCAGATACGCAGTATTTT
TRBV18	many	13	NA	TRBJ2-5	CASSGITRETQYF	TGTGCCAGCTCAGGGATTACCAGGGAGACCCAGTACTTC
TRBV5-1	NA	15	TRBD1	TRBJ2-3	CASSRGQGNPDTQYF	TGCGCCAGCAGCCGGGGACAGGGGAACCCAGATACGCAGTATTTT
TRBV13	many	14	TRBD1	TRBJ2-7	CASSRYRGPYEQYF	TGTGCCAGCAGCCGGTACAGGGGGCCCTACGAGCAGTACTTC
TRBV27	many	15	NA	TRBJ2-7	CASRAEATVWYEQYF	TGTGCCAGCAGGGCGGAGGCAACTGTATGGTACGAGCAGTACTTC
TRBV7-3	few	15	TRBD2	TRBJ2-3	CASSLKAGGQNTQYF	TGTGCCAGCAGCTTAAAGGCGGGGGGGCAAAATACGCAGTATTTT
TRBV5-1	many	17	TRBD1	TRBJ1-3	CASSLERGTDSGNTIYF	TGCGCCAGCAGCTTGGAACGCGGGACAGACTCTGGAAACACCATATATTTT
TRBV7-3	many	16	NA	TRBJ2-3	CASSLKGSGSADTQYF	TGTGCCAGCAGCTTAAAGGGTAGCGGTAGCGCAGATACGCAGTATTTT
TRBV7-2	many	15	NA	TRBJ1-5	CASSFDRFSNQPQHF	TGTGCCAGCAGCTTTGACAGATTTAGCAATCAGCCCCAGCATTTT
TRBV6-1	many	13	NA	TRBJ2-3	CASSENEADTQYF	TGTGCCAGCAGTGAAAACGAGGCAGATACGCAGTATTTT
TRBV10-3	many	16	NA	TRBJ2-3	CAINGLSQGKPDTQYF	TGTGCCATCAACGGATTATCCCAAGGGAAGCCAGATACGCAGTATTTT
TRBV6-1	few	13	NA	TRBJ1-4	CASSERDHEKLFF	TGTGCCAGCAGTGAGCGGGACCATGAAAAACTGTTTTTT
TRBV7-2	many	14	NA	TRBJ1-4	CASSRGGYNEKLFF	TGTGCCAGCAGCCGGGGGGGGTACAATGAAAAACTGTTTTTT